The source of this TCR beta chain is a study of T cell responses to AZD1222 COVID-19 vaccine. This clone has just one count. Its antigen is as yet unknown. Clones were sequenced by immunoSEQ multiplex PCR, and TCRdb holds only the in-frame ones, with some missing. The sample includes more than 95,000 clones, 70% to 90% of them seen just once. Study results and caveats: Repertoire sampling happened only post peak T cell response. The sample set comprised mostly white British donors with more females, and clonal diversity was possibly underestimated. AZD1222 recipients seropositive at baseline numbered only 5 or 6.

V gave up 4 bases and J gave up 5 bases, with 20 bases separating them. Germline CDR1 is SGHTA and CDR2 is FQGNSA. The length of the CDR3 is 16 residues. The TCR originated in an adult in good health. The source material was peripheral blood, sampled on day 0 of MenACWY control vaccination. This chain connects TRBV7-2 to TRBJ1-2, with D perhaps TRBD1 (5 bases). The CDR3 nucleotides are TGTGCCAGCAGCTCTCAAGCCGGGGCTTGGGGGTATGGCTACACCTTC. It translates to CASSSQAGAWGYGYTF.